The T cell receptor beta chain under discussion was sequenced for a study of CXCR3-negative and CXCR3-positive naive CD8 T cells (dated by TCRdb to the late 2010s). About the study as a whole: In total, about 150 million TRB reads were obtained, or roughly 1.5 +/- 0.3 million reads per library. Data from roughly eleven donors, pooled across two independent experiments, went into the diversity and physicochemical repertoire analyses. Naive subsets from five or six donors and memory cells from 3 donors were included in the TRBV-TRBJ cluster analysis.

From the cysteine up to the phenylalanine, the CDR3 has a length of 12 residues. Only the protein sequence is given. CDR1 and CDR2 are read off the germline V gene (reference sequence) as SEHNR and FQNEAQ. To note about this clonotype: Its antigen specificity is not known.

Overall results and qualifications from the work: Because surface CD5, which is linked to self-reactivity in mice, was comparable between the naive subsets, TCR interaction strength was also inferred from the physicochemical properties of TRB CDR3s. Because CXCR3 expression was partially decreased after cryopreservation, freshly isolated PBMCs were used for most assays. TRBV-TRBJ usage was similar between naive CXCR3-negative and CXCR3-positive cells from the same donor, while memory cells showed distinct patterns. Comparably high repertoire diversity was found in both naive subsets, whereas much lower repertoire diversity was found in memory CD8+ T cells. Compared with CXCR3-negative naive cells, CXCR3-positive naive cells had TRB CDR3s with higher hydrophobicity (lower Kidera factor 4), lower energy, and higher strength and volume indices.

Each CD8+ T cell subset was flow-sorted in triplicate, and 250,000 to 300,000 cells per subset were placed directly into RLT lysis buffer. Naive CD8+ T cells were defined stringently as CD45RO-CCR7+CD27+CD95- to exclude memory contaminants. Peripheral blood mononuclear cells were isolated from buffy coats using standard density gradient centrifugation. Naive CXCR3-negative and CXCR3-positive CD8+ T cells were flow-sorted on a FACSAria III. Total RNA was extracted from sorted cells using an RNeasy Mini Kit. The reads were generated on a NextSeq 550. The Human TCR Profiling Kit (MiLaboratory) was used to make UMI-labeled 5' RACE TRB cDNA libraries. cDNA synthesis used the entire amount of extracted RNA, and PCR amplification then used the entire amount of cDNA produced. Libraries were prepared in parallel using an identical number of PCR cycles. Concerning the study's data processing: About 53,000 +/- 9,400 unique UMI-labeled TRB cDNA molecules per library were extracted with MIGEC and MiXCR, with at least two reads per UMI required. On average, each library contained approximately 40,000 +/- 10,000 functional in-frame TRB CDR3 nucleotide clonotypes without stop codons. After each sample was downsampled to 5000 UMI-labeled TRB molecules, VDJtools was used to calculate diversity metrics such as normalized Shannon-Wiener and Chao1. VDJtools was used to calculate clonotype-size-weighted physicochemical properties of the central five CDR3 residues, namely interaction energy, strength, volume and Kidera factor 4. The reads, reprocessed by TCRdb, yield one row per CDR3 protein sequence and no DNA. In this record, the V and J calls reflect TCRdb's handling and not the investigators' own analysis. This sample's records show fewer than 80,000 distinct CDR3 sequences. The ten largest account for roughly 1.5% of the sample.

The chain was built from TRBV7-9 and TRBJ2-7. The specimen was naive CXCR3- CD8+ T cells from blood. The cell subset or site label of this sample denotes: CD45RO-CCR7+CD27+CD95- naive CD8+ T cells lacking CXCR3 (TNR3-). The receptor was derived from a human donor in good health. Some clones in this sample may be carry-over from other donors' samples. This receptor has the CDR3 CASSELLGEQYF.